Listed here are 15 T cell receptor beta chains from one sample, sequenced in a study of technical replicates of blood from several donors. Some clones are missing from TCRdb's copy, which holds only in-frame ones; the method was immunoSEQ multiplex PCR. The sample has roughly 80,000 clones, about 95% seen once. The sample comprised T cells isolated from PBMCs. The receptors come from a human donor in good health.

The rearrangement joins TRBV6-6 to TRBJ2-1; weak D call: TRBD2 (5 bases). Germline values: CDR1 MNHNY, CDR2 SVGAGI (reference sequence). Deletions cut 6 bases from V and 7 bases from J, with 13 bases between. CDR3 size: 13 residues. DNA for the CDR3: TGTGCCAGCAGCCCAGCGGCTTGGAATGAGCAGTTCTTC. It encodes CASSPAAWNEQFF.

The rearrangement links TRBV13 to TRBJ2-3; D unclear. CDR3 size: 14 residues. The V end lost 0 bases, the J end lost 1 base, and 5 bases lay between the germline ends. In germline, CDR1 is PRHDT, CDR2 FYEKMQ (reference sequence). The DNA of the CDR3 is TGTGCCAGCAGCTTAGGAAGCGGCACAGATACGCAGTATTTT. Protein sequence: CASSLGSGTDTQYF.

This clone was counted only a few times. The genes are TRBV7-3 and TRBJ1-1; no reliable D call. The germline V gene encodes CDR1 SGHTA and CDR2 FQGTGA. V was trimmed by 5 bases and J by 0 bases, leaving 7 bases between them. There are 13 residues in the CDR3. Written as DNA, the CDR3 is TGTGCCAGCAGCCGCGGTGTGAACACTGAAGCTTTCTTT. This translates into CASSRGVNTEAFF. Complete variable domain (other parts from reference TRBV7-3 and TRBJ1-1): GAGVSQTPSNKVTEKGKYVELRCDPISGHTALYWYRQSLGQGPEFLIYFQGTGAADDSGLPNDRFFAVRPEGSVSTLKIQRTERGDSAVYLCASSRGVNTEAFFGQGTRLTVV.

The gene calls are TRBV6-5 and TRBJ2-7, with 10 bases fitting TRBD2. This CDR3 is 13 amino acids long. The V segment lost 5 bases and the J segment 6 bases; nucleotides outside the gene matches: 4. Per germline, CDR1 MNHEY and CDR2 SVGAGI. The CDR3 sequence is CASSELAGAEQYF. DNA for the CDR3: TGTGCCAGCAGTGAGCTAGCGGGAGCCGAGCAGTACTTC.

This sequence joins TRBV7-9 and TRBJ2-7, with D maybe TRBD2 (5 bases). Trimming removed 8 bases from V and 3 bases from J, with 8 bases in between. The CDR3 loop spans 11 amino acids. Per the germline V gene, CDR1 is SEHNR and CDR2 is FQNEAQ (reference sequence). The CDR3, as DNA: TGTGCCAGCCGACGGGACTACGAGCAGTACTTC. Translating it yields CASRRDYEQYF.

The J gene is TRBJ2-4, the V gene TRBV30; 7 bases line up with TRBD1. Germline V gene lookup returns CDR1 GTSNPN and CDR2 SVGIG (reference sequence). The CDR3 contains 14 residues. J lost 6 bases, V lost 0 bases, and 5 bases had no gene match. CDR3 protein: CAWSVGQGVNIQYF. The CDR3 DNA reads TGTGCCTGGAGTGTAGGCCAGGGGGTAAACATTCAGTACTTC.

J is TRBJ2-5 and V is TRBV5-1; 9 positions agree with TRBD1. CDR1 is SGHRS and CDR2 is YFSETQ in the germline V gene. V shed 4 bases and J 3 bases; nucleotides not matched to a gene: 4. This CDR3 spans 14 amino acids. In DNA form, the CDR3 reads TGCGCCAGCAGCCCCGGGGACAGGGAAGAGACCCAGTACTTC. Encoded protein: CASSPGDREETQYF.

This chain joins TRBV19 and TRBJ1-1, with D unresolved. Trimming stripped 3 bases from V and 0 bases from J, with 5 bases between. CDR1 LNHDA and CDR2 SQIVND come from the germline V gene (reference sequence). CDR3 length equals 13 residues. The DNA for the CDR3 is TGTGCCAGTAGTATGAGTCTGAACACTGAAGCTTTCTTT. This sequence encodes CASSMSLNTEAFF.

In its sample, this clone was seen once. The genes are TRBV4-1 and TRBJ2-1; D may be TRBD2 (6 bases). CDR3 length: 14 amino acids. The germline V gene has CDR1 MGHRA and CDR2 YSYEKL. Between the trimmed V and J ends, which lost 1 base and 7 bases, there was a span of 11 bases. The DNA for the CDR3 is TGCGCCAGCAGCCAAGCGGGAGAGAGGAATGAGCAGTTCTTC. This gives the protein CASSQAGERNEQFF.

The chain joins TRBV16 to TRBJ1-2; 8 nucleotides agree with TRBD1. Germline-derived CDR1 and CDR2 are KGHSY and FQNENV. Trimming removed 2 bases from V and 3 bases from J; junction bases left unmatched: 8. There are 16 residues in the CDR3. CDR3 sequence (DNA): TGTGCCAGCAGCCAACCTGTGGACAGGGATTACTATGGCTACACCTTC. Amino acids: CASSQPVDRDYYGYTF.

V gene TRBV19 combines with J gene TRBJ2-1; 11 bases fit TRBD2. V gave up 7 bases and J gave up 7 bases; unmatched junction bases: 3. CDR3 length: 13 amino acids. CDR1 is LNHDA and CDR2 is SQIVND in the germline V gene (reference sequence). CDR3 amino acids: CASKPSGRNEQFF. The CDR3 nucleotides are TGTGCCAGTAAGCCTAGCGGGAGGAATGAGCAGTTCTTC.

CDR3 nucleotide sequence: TGTGCCAGCAGCTTGCTAAGCGGGGTAAACAATGAGCAGTTCTTC. Its translation: CASSLLSGVNNEQFF. The chain links TRBV5-8 to TRBJ2-1; 7 bases are a match to TRBD2. Germline values: CDR1 SGHTS, CDR2 YDEGEE. The V and J ends lost 1 base and 5 bases, in that order; junction bases with no gene match: 6. This CDR3 spans 15 amino acids.

This clone was picked up one time. This rearrangement joins TRBV2 to TRBJ1-2; D might be TRBD1 (5 bases). The CDR3 contains 14 residues. Between the trimmed V and J ends, which lost 6 bases and 8 bases, there was a span of 19 bases. Germline CDR1 SNHLY, CDR2 FYNNEI. The DNA for the CDR3 is TGTGCCAGCAGACAGGAGGGTACTGGAGACGGCTACACCTTC. Its translation is CASRQEGTGDGYTF.

V and J are TRBV5-1 and TRBJ2-3; 7 nucleotides match TRBD2. V trimming: 4 bases; J trimming: 2 bases; junction bases outside the gene matches: 13. Germline CDR1 SGHRS, CDR2 YFSETQ. The CDR3 has 17 amino acids. The CDR3 sequence is CASSPTPTSDLTDTQYF. The CDR3 DNA follows: TGCGCCAGCAGCCCCACCCCTACTAGCGACCTCACAGATACGCAGTATTTT.

This chain connects TRBV28 to TRBJ2-7; TRBD1 matches at 7 bases. Germline-derived CDR1 and CDR2 are MDHEN and SYDVKM. Losses at the gene ends were 5 bases for V and 2 bases for J; bases not matched to a gene: 9. The CDR3 length is 15 residues. The CDR3 coding sequence is TGTGCCAGCAGTATCCCTCGGGACAGCACCTACGAGCAGTACTTC. Its protein product is CASSIPRDSTYEQYF.